This TCR beta chain was sequenced during a study of cytomegalovirus exposure and HLA in healthy donors. This clone was observed a handful of times. This CDR3 comprises 14 residues. V was clipped by 8 bases and J by 6 bases, with 19 bases between them. A multiplex PCR was run with 60 Vbeta primers and 13 Jbeta primers. Sequencing used immunoSEQ multiplex PCR; TCRdb keeps in-frame clones, though not all of them. The table has 100,000 to 150,000 clones, 17% seen once. The J gene is TRBJ2-5, the V gene TRBV6-7; D might be TRBD2 (6 bases). TRBV6-7 is an open reading frame whose function is uncertain. Specimen: PBMCs. This TCR was recovered from a female donor in good health and CMV-seropositive. The CDR3: CASPPHRLVKTQYF. CDR3 sequence (DNA): TGTGCCAGCCCTCCTCACCGACTAGTGAAGACCCAGTACTTC.